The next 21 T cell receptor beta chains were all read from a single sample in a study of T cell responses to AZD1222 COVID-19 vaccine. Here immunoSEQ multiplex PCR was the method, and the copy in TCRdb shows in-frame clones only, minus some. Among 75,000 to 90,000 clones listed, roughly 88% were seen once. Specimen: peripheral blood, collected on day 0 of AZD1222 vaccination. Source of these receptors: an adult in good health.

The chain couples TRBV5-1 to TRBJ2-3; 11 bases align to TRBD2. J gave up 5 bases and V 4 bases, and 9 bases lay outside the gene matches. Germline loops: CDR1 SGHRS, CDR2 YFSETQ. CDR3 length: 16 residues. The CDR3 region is CASSPVAGGPEDTQYF. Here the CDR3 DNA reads TGCGCCAGCAGCCCCGTAGCGGGGGGGCCTGAAGATACGCAGTATTTT.

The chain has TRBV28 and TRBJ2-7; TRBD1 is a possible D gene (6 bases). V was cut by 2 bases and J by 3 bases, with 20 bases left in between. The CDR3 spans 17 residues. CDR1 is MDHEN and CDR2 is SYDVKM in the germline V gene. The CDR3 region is CASSLLQRTALGYEQYF. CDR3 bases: TGTGCCAGCAGTTTACTTCAGAGGACAGCTCTTGGCTACGAGCAGTACTTC.

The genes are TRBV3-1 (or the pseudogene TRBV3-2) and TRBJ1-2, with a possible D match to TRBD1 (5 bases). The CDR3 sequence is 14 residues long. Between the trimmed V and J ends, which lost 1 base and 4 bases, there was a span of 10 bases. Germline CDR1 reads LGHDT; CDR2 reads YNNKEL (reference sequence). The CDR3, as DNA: TGTGCCAGCAGCCAAGGGGCGGGACTCTATGGCTACACCTTC. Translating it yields CASSQGAGLYGYTF.

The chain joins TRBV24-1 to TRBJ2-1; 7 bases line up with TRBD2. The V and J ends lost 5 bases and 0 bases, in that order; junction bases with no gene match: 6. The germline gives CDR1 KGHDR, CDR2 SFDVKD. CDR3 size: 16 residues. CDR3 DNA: TGTGCCACCAGTGCAGGGTGGACTAGCTCCTACAATGAGCAGTTCTTC. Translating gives CATSAGWTSSYNEQFF.

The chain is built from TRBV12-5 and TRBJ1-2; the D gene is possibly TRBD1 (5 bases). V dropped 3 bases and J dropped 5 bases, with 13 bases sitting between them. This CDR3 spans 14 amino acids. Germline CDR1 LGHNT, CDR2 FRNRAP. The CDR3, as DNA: TGTGCTAGTGGTTTCGGAGAGCGGGGGTATGGCTACACCTTC. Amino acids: CASGFGERGYGYTF.

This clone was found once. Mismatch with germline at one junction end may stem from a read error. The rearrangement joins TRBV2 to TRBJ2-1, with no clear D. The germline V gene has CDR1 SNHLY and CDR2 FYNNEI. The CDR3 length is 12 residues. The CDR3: CASKGYYDEQFF. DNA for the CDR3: TGTGCCTCCAAAGGCTACTACGATGAGCAGTTCTTC.

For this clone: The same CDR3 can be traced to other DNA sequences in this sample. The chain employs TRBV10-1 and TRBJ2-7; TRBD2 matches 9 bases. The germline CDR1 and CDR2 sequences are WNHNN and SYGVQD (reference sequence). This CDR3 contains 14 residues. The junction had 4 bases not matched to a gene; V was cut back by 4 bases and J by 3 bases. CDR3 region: CASSGETSGYEQYF. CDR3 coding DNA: TGCGCCAGCAGTGGGGAGACTAGCGGCTACGAGCAGTACTTC.

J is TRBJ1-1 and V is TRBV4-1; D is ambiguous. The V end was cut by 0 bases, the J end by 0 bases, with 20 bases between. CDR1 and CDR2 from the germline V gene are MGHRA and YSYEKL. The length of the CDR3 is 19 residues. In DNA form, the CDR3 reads TGCGCCAGCAGCCAAGATCAAGATTTCGGAACGGCCATGAACACTGAAGCTTTCTTT. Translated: CASSQDQDFGTAMNTEAFF.

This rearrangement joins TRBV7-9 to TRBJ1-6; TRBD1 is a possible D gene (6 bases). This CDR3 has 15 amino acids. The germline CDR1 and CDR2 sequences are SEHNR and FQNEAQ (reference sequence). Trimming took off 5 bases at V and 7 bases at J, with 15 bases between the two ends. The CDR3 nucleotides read TGTGCCAGCAGCGAAGGGGGACTGCAAAATTCACCCCTCCACTTT. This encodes CASSEGGLQNSPLHF.

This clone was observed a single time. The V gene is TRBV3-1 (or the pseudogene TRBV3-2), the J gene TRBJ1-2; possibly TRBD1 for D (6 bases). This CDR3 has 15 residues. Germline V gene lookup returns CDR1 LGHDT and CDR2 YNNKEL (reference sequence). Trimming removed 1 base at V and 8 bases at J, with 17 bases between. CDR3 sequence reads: CASSQGSKDRKGYTF. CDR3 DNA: TGTGCCAGCAGCCAAGGGAGTAAGGACAGAAAAGGCTACACCTTC.

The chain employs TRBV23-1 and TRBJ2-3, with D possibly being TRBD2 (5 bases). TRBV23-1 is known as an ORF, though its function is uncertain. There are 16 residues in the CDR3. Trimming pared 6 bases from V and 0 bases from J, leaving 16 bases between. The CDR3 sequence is CASSQEGWASTDTQYF. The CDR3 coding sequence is TGCGCCAGCAGCCAAGAGGGCTGGGCGAGCACAGATACGCAGTATTTT.

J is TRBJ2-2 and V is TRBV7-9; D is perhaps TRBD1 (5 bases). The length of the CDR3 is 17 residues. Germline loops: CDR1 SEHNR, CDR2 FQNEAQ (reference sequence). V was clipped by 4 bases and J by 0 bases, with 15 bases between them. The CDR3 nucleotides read TGTGCCAGCAGCTCCCCCCTAGACAGCACGAACACCGGGGAGCTGTTTTTT. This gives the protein CASSSPLDSTNTGELFF. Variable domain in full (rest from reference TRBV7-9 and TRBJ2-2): DTGVSQNPRHKITKRGQNVTFRCDPISEHNRLYWYRQTLGQGPEFLTYFQNEAQLEKSRLLSDRFSAERPKGSFSTLEIQRTEQGDSAMYLCASSSPLDSTNTGELFFGEGSRLTVL.

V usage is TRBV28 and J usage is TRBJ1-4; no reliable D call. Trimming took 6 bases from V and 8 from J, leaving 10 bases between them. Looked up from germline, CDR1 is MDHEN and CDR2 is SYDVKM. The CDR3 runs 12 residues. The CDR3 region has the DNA TGTGCCAGCAGCTCAGGTTGGGAAAAACTGTTTTTT. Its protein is CASSSGWEKLFF. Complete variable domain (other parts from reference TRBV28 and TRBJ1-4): DVKVTQSSRYLVKRTGEKVFLECVQDMDHENMFWYRQDPGLGLRLIYFSYDVKMKEKGDIPEGYSVSREKKERFSLILESASTNQTSMYLCASSSGWEKLFFGSGTQLSVL.

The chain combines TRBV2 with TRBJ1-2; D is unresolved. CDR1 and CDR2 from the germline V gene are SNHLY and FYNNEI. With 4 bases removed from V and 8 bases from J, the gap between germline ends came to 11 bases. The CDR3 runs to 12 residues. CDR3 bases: TGTGCCAGCAGTGTTGTGGGGAAGGGCTACACCTTC. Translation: CASSVVGKGYTF.

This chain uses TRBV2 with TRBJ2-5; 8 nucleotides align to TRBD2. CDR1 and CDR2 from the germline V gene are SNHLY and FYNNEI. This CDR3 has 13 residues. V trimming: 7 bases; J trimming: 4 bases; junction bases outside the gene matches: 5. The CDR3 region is CASTREGRETQYF. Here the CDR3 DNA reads TGTGCCAGCACTCGGGAGGGGAGAGAGACCCAGTACTTC.

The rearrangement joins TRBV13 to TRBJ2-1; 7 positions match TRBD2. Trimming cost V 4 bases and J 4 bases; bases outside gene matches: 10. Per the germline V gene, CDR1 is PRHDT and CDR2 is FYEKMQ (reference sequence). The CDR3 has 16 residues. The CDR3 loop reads CASSSRTRGLYNEQFF. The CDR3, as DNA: TGTGCCAGCAGCTCAAGGACTAGAGGGTTGTACAATGAGCAGTTCTTC.

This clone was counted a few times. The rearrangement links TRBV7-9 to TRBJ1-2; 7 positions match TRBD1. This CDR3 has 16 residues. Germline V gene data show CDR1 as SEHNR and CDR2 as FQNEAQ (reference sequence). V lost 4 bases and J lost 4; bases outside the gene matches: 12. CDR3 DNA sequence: TGTGCCAGCAGCTCGATGTTGGGACAGACCGTCTATGGCTACACCTTC. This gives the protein CASSSMLGQTVYGYTF.

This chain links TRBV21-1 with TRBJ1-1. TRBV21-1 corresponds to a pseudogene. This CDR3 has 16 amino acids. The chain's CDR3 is CASRTESIELHSEAFF. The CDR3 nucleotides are TGTGCCAGCAGGACCGAGTCCATAGAGTTACACTCTGAAGCTTTCTTT.

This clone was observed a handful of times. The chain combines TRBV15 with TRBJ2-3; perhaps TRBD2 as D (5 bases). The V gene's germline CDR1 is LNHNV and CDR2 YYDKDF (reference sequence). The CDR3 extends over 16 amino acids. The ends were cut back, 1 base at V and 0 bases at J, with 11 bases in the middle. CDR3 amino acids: CATSRVRRTSTDTQYF. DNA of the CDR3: TGTGCCACCAGCAGAGTAAGGAGGACGAGCACAGATACGCAGTATTTT.

The CDR3 loop is CATSRVASYGYTF. The CDR3 DNA sequence: TGTGCCACCAGCAGAGTAGCCAGCTATGGCTACACCTTC. The chain links TRBV15 to TRBJ1-2; D is unresolved. The V end was cut by 1 base, the J end by 4 bases, with 7 bases between. The CDR3 sequence is 13 residues long. Germline CDR1 and CDR2: LNHNV and YYDKDF (reference sequence).

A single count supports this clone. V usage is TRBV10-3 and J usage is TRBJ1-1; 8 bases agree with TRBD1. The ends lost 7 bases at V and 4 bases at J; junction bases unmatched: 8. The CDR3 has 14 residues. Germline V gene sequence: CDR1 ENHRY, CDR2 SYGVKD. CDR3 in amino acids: CAITVTTGGTEAFF. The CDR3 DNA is TGTGCCATCACCGTTACCACAGGGGGCACTGAAGCTTTCTTT.